A selection of T cell receptor beta chains follows, all from one sample in a study of T-cell reconstitution after alpha-beta-depleted transplantation in children. TCRdb redid the calling of the PCR reads with MiXCR, one entry per CDR3 protein. Of hundreds of thousands of distinct CDR3 sequences listed, around 20% are singletons. The sequencing used PBMCs from the stem cell graft donor, collected from the stem cell graft. Receptors originate from a human donor who donated a stem cell graft to a child with acute lymphoblastic leukemia. The CDR3 runs from the conserved cysteine through the conserved F or W. The D gene is left open where the match is weak. Size values are once, few and many counts, or a class for expanded clones, and some rows have none.

>TRBV11-1|.|TRBJ2-3|few
TGTGCCAGCAGCCGACACCCTGGAGGCACAGATACGCAGTATTTT
CASSRHPGGTDTQYF
>TRBV6-5|.|TRBJ2-7|.
TGTGCCAGCAGTTACCTGGGCGGCACCTACGAGCAGTACTTC
CASSYLGGTYEQYF
>TRBV20-1|.|TRBJ2-3|.
TGCAGTGCTGCAGGGGAGAGCACAGATACGCAGTATTTT
CSAAGESTDTQYF
>TRBV6-4|TRBD2|TRBJ2-1|few
TGTGCCAGCAGCGCTAGGGGACTAGCTACCCACAATGAGCAGTTCTTC
CASSARGLATHNEQFF
>TRBV24-1|.|TRBJ2-7|few
TGTGCCACCAGTGACGGAGGGGTGGACGAGCAGTACTTC
CATSDGGVDEQYF
>TRBV15|.|TRBJ2-1|.
TGTGCCACCCAAACTCCCATACAGGACGATGAGCAGTTCTTC
CATQTPIQDDEQFF
>TRBV5-1|.|TRBJ2-2|.
TGCGCCAGCAGCTCCTATGACCGGACAGTTAACACCGGGGAGCTGTTTTTT
CASSSYDRTVNTGELFF
>TRBV29-1|TRBD2|TRBJ2-1|many
TGCAGCGTTGATCGGCTAGCGGGAGGGAGGAATGAGCAGTTCTTC
CSVDRLAGGRNEQFF
>TRBV5-1|.|TRBJ1-1|few
TGCGCCAGCAGCTTGGAGGCGGGGGGAGCAGACACTGAAGCTTTCTTT
CASSLEAGGADTEAFF
>TRBV10-3|.|TRBJ2-3|few
TGTGCCGTAGTGGATTTCGGGACAGATACGCAGTATTTT
CAVVDFGTDTQYF
>TRBV20-1|.|TRBJ2-1|many
TGCAGTGCTAGAGATCCAAAGAAGGGGCGAGGGACTTACAATGAGCAGTTCTTC
CSARDPKKGRGTYNEQFF
>TRBV5-1|TRBD2|TRBJ2-7|once
TGCGCCAGCAGCTTGGTTCCAGCGGGAGGTATTTTGTACGAGCAGTACTTC
CASSLVPAGGILYEQYF
>TRBV5-1|TRBD1|TRBJ2-3|many
TGCGCCAGCAGCCTAACAGGGGCCGACACAGATACGCAGTATTTT
CASSLTGADTDTQYF
>TRBV9|.|TRBJ1-1|few
TGTGCCAGCAGCGTACAGGGGTCCACTGAAGCTTTCTTT
CASSVQGSTEAFF
>TRBV7-9|.|TRBJ2-1|.
TGTGCCAGCAGCTTATCGACAGGTCATGAGCAGTTCTTC
CASSLSTGHEQFF
>TRBV15|TRBD2|TRBJ2-2|.
TGTGCCACCAGCAGGGGGAGGGGCACCGGGGAGCTGTTTTTT
CATSRGRGTGELFF
>TRBV11-2|TRBD2|TRBJ2-1|few
TGTGCCAGCAGATCAATTAGCGGGAGGGTCCTCAATGAGCAGTTCTTC
CASRSISGRVLNEQFF
>TRBV7-9|.|TRBJ2-2|few
TGTGCCAGCAGCAGCGCTAGCGCGCACACCGGGGAGCTGTTTTTT
CASSSASAHTGELFF
>TRBV21-1|.|TRBJ1-3|few
TGTGCCAGCAGCCCAAAGCGGAGGGTGCCAGGAAACACCATATATTTT
CASSPKRRVPGNTIYF
>TRBV4-1|.|TRBJ2-5|.
TGCGCCAGCAGCCAGTCGAGGGGGTTTCGAGAGACCCAGTACTTC
CASSQSRGFRETQYF
>TRBV29-1|.|TRBJ1-5|.
TGCAGCGTGAGGTCTGAGCGAAGCAATCAGCCCCAGCATTTT
CSVRSERSNQPQHF
>TRBV12-3/TRBV12-4|.|TRBJ1-1|.
TGTGCCAGCAGTCAAACAGGGATCGTGAGGGAAGCTTTCTTT
CASSQTGIVREAFF
>TRBV20-1|.|TRBJ2-1|.
TGCAGTGCGGTCCCCTTGAATGAGCAGTTCTTC
CSAVPLNEQFF
>TRBV12-3/TRBV12-4|TRBD2|TRBJ2-3|.
TGTGCCAGCCAATTCGTTAGCGGGAGCACAGATACGCAGTATTTT
CASQFVSGSTDTQYF
>TRBV12-3/TRBV12-4|.|TRBJ2-3|.
TGTGCCAGCAGCCCCAATTCAGGGCCAGATACGCAGTATTTT
CASSPNSGPDTQYF
>TRBV29-1|.|TRBJ2-1|few
TGCAGCGTTCCCGGGTCTCACTACAATGAGCAGTTCTTC
CSVPGSHYNEQFF
>TRBV12-3/TRBV12-4|.|TRBJ2-1|few
TGTGCCAGCATTAGGGTCCACAATGAGCAGTTCTTC
CASIRVHNEQFF
>TRBV21-1|.|TRBJ2-1|few
TGTGCCAGCAGCAATGAGCAGTTCTTC
CASSNEQFF
>TRBV7-8|TRBD1|TRBJ2-1|.
TGTGCCAGCAGCCTCATCGGACAGGGGAAATATGAGCAGTTCTTC
CASSLIGQGKYEQFF
>TRBV7-3|.|TRBJ1-5|.
TGTGCCAGCAGCGCAACCCCCGATCAGCCCCAGCATTTT
CASSATPDQPQHF
>TRBV29-1|.|TRBJ1-1|.
TGCAGCGTTTCCTTGAACACTGAAGCTTTCTTT
CSVSLNTEAFF
>TRBV5-4|.|TRBJ1-1|.
TGTGCCAGCAGCTTAGCACAGGCGAACACTGAAGCTTTCTTT
CASSLAQANTEAFF
>TRBV19|.|TRBJ2-1|.
TGTGCCACCATACAGGGAAGTGAGCAGTTCTTC
CATIQGSEQFF
>TRBV11-2|.|TRBJ1-2|.
TGTGCCAGCAGCTTGACAGACTTCTATGGCTACACCTTC
CASSLTDFYGYTF
>TRBV6-5|.|TRBJ1-4|.
TGTGCCAGCAGTTACCGCACTGGACAGTTATTTTTT
CASSYRTGQLFF
>TRBV20-1|TRBD1|TRBJ2-7|.
TGCAGTGCGGCCCGGGACAGCCGAAGGGACGAGCAGTACTTC
CSAARDSRRDEQYF
>TRBV10-2|.|TRBJ1-1|many
TGCGCCAGCAGTGAAGGACACACTGAAGCTTTCTTT
CASSEGHTEAFF
>TRBV11-2|.|TRBJ2-7|.
TGTGCCAGCAGGGGGTGGGAGGTAAGCTCCTACGAGCAGTACTTC
CASRGWEVSSYEQYF
>TRBV20-1|TRBD1|TRBJ1-2|.
TGCAGTGCTCCCACCATGGCAGGGACAGGCTCTAACTATGGCTACACCTTC
CSAPTMAGTGSNYGYTF
>TRBV12-3/TRBV12-4|TRBD2|TRBJ2-1|.
TGTGCCAGCATCGGGACTAGCGGCTACAATGAGCAGTTCTTC
CASIGTSGYNEQFF
>TRBV4-1|TRBD2|TRBJ2-5|.
TGCGCCAGCAGCCAACTAGCGGGGACCCAAGAGACCCAGTACTTC
CASSQLAGTQETQYF
>TRBV21-1|.|TRBJ2-5|few
TGTGCCAGCAGCAAACATAGGGAGACCCAGTACTTC
CASSKHRETQYF
>TRBV19|TRBD1|TRBJ1-2|.
TGTGCCATTGCGACAGGGGGGTATGGCTACACCTTC
CAIATGGYGYTF
>TRBV18|.|TRBJ2-7|few
TGTGCCAGCTCACCAGGGAGCGCCTCCACCTACGAGCAGTACTTC
CASSPGSASTYEQYF
>TRBV5-1|.|TRBJ1-1|few
TGCGCCAGCAGATCAAACGTCTGGGACACTGAAGCTTTCTTT
CASRSNVWDTEAFF
>TRBV2|.|TRBJ1-1|.
TGTGCCAGCAGAGCAGGACACCGAGGAAAGTACACTGAAGCTTTCTTT
CASRAGHRGKYTEAFF
>TRBV3-1|.|TRBJ2-4|few
TGTGCCAGCAGCCAGCGGGCGGCCAAAAACATTCAGTACTTC
CASSQRAAKNIQYF
>TRBV4-1|.|TRBJ2-5|once
TGCGCCAGCAGCCAAGCCGGAGGGGGAGAGACCCAGTACTTC
CASSQAGGGETQYF
>TRBV27|.|TRBJ1-5|.
TGTGCCAGCAGTTCCGCCAAACAGCCCCAGCATTTT
CASSSAKQPQHF
>TRBV10-3|TRBD1|TRBJ2-2|.
TGTGCCATCAGTGAACTGACAGGGCGCACCGGGGAGCTGTTTTTT
CAISELTGRTGELFF
>TRBV4-1|TRBD2|TRBJ2-1|.
TGCGCCAGCAGCCAAGATTTCGCGCGGACTAGCGGGAGGGCCGTGGGGTTCTTC
CASSQDFARTSGRAVGFF
>TRBV12-3/TRBV12-4|TRBD2|TRBJ2-1|.
TGTGCCAGCAGCCACCCTTGGGACTACGAAAATGAGCAGTTCTTC
CASSHPWDYENEQFF
>TRBV20-1|TRBD2|TRBJ2-7|few
TGCAGTGCTAGAGAGGGGTCTAGCGGGAGTCTAGGATCCTACGAGCAGTACTTC
CSAREGSSGSLGSYEQYF
>TRBV6-1|TRBD2|TRBJ2-3|.
TGTGCCACCAGTGAAAGGAGAGCGGGAGGGAGCACAGATACGCAGTATTTT
CATSERRAGGSTDTQYF
>TRBV3-1|TRBD2|TRBJ2-5|.
TGTGCCAGCAGCCAAGACCCAGCGGGAGAAGAGACCCAGTACTTC
CASSQDPAGEETQYF
>TRBV5-1|.|TRBJ2-6|few
TGCGCCAGCAGCTTGTATAGCCAGGGATCCTCTGGGGCCAACGTCCTGACTTTC
CASSLYSQGSSGANVLTF
>TRBV7-8|.|TRBJ2-7|many
TGTGCCAGCAGCTCGTCCACGGCCTACGAGCAGTACTTC
CASSSSTAYEQYF
>TRBV25-1|TRBD2|TRBJ2-1|.
TGTGCCAGCAGTGAAGGACTAGCGGGAGGGCCACATGAGCAGTTCTTC
CASSEGLAGGPHEQFF
>TRBV4-2|TRBD2|TRBJ2-2|few
TGTGCCAGCAGCCAAGGGCTAGCGGGAATTAACACCGGGGAGCTGTTTTTT
CASSQGLAGINTGELFF
>TRBV5-1|TRBD1|TRBJ2-7|.
TGCGCCAGCGAACCGGGACAGGGAGACTACGAGCAGTACTTC
CASEPGQGDYEQYF